What follows describes a single T cell receptor beta chain. Antigen: not known. The primer mix had 60 Vbeta and 13 Jbeta primers. Authors' analysis steps: Tens of millions of unique TCR beta chains, roughly 10 million shared, were counted in a later analysis. Generated by immunoSEQ multiplex PCR, the TCRdb table keeps only in-frame clones and is missing some. That table is the source of V, J and clone size, and D and trimming were worked out from the DNA. In all, the sample yields 70,000 to 100,000 clones. This specimen comes from a study of cytomegalovirus exposure and HLA in healthy donors. Overall study findings and caveats: Later work found that TCR association rates differed between HLA loci; DRB1 had the most and HLA-C the fewest. Altogether, 160 or so TCR beta chains were recorded as cytomegalovirus-associated.

Looked up from germline, CDR1 is SGHDN and CDR2 is FVKESK. There are 15 residues in the CDR3. The ends lost 0 bases at V and 9 bases at J; junction bases unmatched: 7. This TCR was sampled from a young man in good health and CMV-seropositive. What was sequenced was PBMCs. This chain uses TRBV14 with TRBJ1-3, with TRBD1 matching 8 bases. The CDR3 sequence: CASSQERTGSSTIYF. CDR3 bases: TGTGCCAGCAGCCAAGAAAGGACAGGGAGTAGCACCATATATTTT. Full variable domain (remainder filled in from reference TRBV14 and TRBJ1-3): EAGVTQFPSHSVIEKGQTVTLRCDPISGHDNLYWYRRVMGKEIKFLLHFVKESKQDESGMPNNRFLAERTGGTYSTLKVQPAELEDSGVYFCASSQERTGSSTIYFGEGSWLTVV.